The T cell receptor beta chain described here comes from a study of blood T cell repertoires in COVID-19. For the study at large: Sites across the United States, Italy and Spain contributed samples from acute and convalescent COVID-19. From T cells, B-cell-depleted T cells, or PBMCs came the material, which was cDNA or gDNA.

Methods used by the authors: Amplification of reference gene primers provided the estimated nucleated cell counts. TCRdb's table, derived via immunoSEQ multiplex PCR, lists solely in-frame clones and lacks some. V, J and clone size are those of that table, while D and trimming were read from the DNA. The sample lists over 70,000 clones, about nine tenths seen once, with around 2.6% in the top ten. Germline V CDR1 and CDR2: KGHDR, SFDVKD. This CDR3 is built from 15 residues. V was clipped by 0 bases and J by 6 bases; unmatched bases: 4. J is TRBJ2-7 and V is TRBV24-1, with TRBD1 matching over 10 bases. This receptor was identified in a man aged 50-59 years with COVID-19, enrolled during active disease. Sequencing used peripheral blood. In DNA, the CDR3 is TGTGCCACCAGTGATTTGCGGGACAGGGGAGGCGAGCAGTACTTC. Encoded protein: CATSDLRDRGGEQYF.